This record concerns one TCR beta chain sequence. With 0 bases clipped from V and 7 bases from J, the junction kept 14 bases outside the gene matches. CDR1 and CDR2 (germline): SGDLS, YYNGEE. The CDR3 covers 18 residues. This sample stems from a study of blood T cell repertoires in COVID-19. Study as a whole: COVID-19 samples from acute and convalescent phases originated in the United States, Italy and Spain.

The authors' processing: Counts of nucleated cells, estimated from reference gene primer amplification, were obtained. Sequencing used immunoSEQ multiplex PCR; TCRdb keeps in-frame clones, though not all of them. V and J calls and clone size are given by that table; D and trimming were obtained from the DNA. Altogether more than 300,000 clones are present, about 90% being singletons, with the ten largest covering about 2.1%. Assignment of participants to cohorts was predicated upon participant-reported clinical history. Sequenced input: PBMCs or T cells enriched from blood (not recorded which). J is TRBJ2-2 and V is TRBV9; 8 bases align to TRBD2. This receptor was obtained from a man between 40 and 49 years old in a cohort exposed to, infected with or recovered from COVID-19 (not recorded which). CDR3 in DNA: TGTGCCAGCAGCGTAGTACGAGCGGGAGTACAGGATGGCGGGGAGCTGTTTTTT. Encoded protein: CASSVVRAGVQDGGELFF. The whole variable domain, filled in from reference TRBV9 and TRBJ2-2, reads DSGVTQTPKHLITATGQRVTLRCSPRSGDLSVYWYQQSLDQGLQFLIQYYNGEERAKGNILERFSAQQFPDLHSELNLSSLELGDSALYFCASSVVRAGVQDGGELFFGEGSRLTVL.